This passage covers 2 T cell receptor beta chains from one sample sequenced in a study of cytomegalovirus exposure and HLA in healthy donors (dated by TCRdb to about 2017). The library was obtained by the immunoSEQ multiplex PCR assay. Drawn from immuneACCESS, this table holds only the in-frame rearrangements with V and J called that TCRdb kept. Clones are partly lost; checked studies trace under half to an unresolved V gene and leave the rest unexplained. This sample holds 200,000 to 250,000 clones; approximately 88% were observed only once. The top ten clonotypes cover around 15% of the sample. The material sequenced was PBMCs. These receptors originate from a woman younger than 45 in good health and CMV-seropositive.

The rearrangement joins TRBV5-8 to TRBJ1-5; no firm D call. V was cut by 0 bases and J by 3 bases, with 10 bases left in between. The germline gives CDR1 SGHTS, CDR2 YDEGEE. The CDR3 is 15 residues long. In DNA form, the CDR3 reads TGTGCCAGCAGCTTGGTTCGGCTCTCCAATCAGCCCCAGCATTTT. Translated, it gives CASSLVRLSNQPQHF. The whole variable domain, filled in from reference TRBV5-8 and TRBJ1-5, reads EAGVTQSPTHLIKTRGQQATLRCSPISGHTSVYWYQQALGLGLQFLLWYDEGEERNRGNFPPRFSGRQFPNYSSELNVNALELEDSALYLCASSLVRLSNQPQHFGDGTRLSIL.

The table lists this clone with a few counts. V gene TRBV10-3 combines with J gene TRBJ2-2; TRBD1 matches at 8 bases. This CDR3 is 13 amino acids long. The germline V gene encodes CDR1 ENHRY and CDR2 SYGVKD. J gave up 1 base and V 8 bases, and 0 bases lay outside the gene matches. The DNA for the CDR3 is TGTGCCATCGGACAGGGGAACACCGGGGAGCTGTTTTTT. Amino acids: CAIGQGNTGELFF.